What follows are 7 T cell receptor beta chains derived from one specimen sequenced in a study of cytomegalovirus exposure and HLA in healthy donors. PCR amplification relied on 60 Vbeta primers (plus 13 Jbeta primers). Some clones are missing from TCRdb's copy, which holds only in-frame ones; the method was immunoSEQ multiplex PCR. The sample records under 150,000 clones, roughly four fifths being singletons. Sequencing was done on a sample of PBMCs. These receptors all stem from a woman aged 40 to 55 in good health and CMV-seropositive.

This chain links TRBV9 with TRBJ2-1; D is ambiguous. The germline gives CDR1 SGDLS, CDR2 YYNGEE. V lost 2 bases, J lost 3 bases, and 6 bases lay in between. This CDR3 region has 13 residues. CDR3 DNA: TGTGCCAGCAGCGTCACAGTCTACAATGAGCAGTTCTTC. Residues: CASSVTVYNEQFF.

Here the CDR3 DNA reads TGTGCCAGCAGCTTATCTGGGGACACCACTGAAGCTTTCTTT. Translating gives CASSLSGDTTEAFF. V and J are TRBV7-8 and TRBJ1-1; a possible D gene is TRBD1 (6 bases). The V and J ends lost 2 bases and 4 bases respectively, with 11 bases between them. Germline CDR1 reads SGHVS; CDR2 reads FQNEAQ. CDR3 length: 14 amino acids.

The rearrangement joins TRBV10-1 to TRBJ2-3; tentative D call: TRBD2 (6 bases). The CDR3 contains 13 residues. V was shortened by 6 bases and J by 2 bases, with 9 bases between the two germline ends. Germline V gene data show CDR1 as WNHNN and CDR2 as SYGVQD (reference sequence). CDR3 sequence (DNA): TGCGCCAGCAGCCGGGACTTCACAGATACGCAGTATTTT. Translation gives CASSRDFTDTQYF.

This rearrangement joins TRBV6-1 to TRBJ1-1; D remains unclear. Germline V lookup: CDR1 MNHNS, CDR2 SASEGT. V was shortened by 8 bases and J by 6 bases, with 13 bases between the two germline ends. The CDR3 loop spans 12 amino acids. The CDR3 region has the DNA TGTGCCAGCGTCGGGGTATTCGCTGAAGCTTTCTTT. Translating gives CASVGVFAEAFF.

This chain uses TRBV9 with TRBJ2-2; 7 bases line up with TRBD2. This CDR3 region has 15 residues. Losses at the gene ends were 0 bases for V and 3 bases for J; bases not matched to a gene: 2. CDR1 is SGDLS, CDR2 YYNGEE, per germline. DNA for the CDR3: TGTGCCAGCAGCGTAGGACTAGCAGACACCGGGGAGCTGTTTTTT. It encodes CASSVGLADTGELFF.

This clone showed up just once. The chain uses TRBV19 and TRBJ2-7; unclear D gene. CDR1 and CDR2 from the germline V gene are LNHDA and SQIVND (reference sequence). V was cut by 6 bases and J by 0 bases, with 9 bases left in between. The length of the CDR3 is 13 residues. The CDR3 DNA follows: TGTGCCAGTAGCTTTCTCGGCTCCTACGAGCAGTACTTC. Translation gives CASSFLGSYEQYF.

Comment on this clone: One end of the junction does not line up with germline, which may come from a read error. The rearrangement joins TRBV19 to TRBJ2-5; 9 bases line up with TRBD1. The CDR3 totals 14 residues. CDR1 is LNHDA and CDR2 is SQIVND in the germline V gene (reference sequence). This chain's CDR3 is CATQPGQGQGTQYF. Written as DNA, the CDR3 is TGTGCCACACAACCGGGACAGGGACAAGGGACCCAGTACTTC.